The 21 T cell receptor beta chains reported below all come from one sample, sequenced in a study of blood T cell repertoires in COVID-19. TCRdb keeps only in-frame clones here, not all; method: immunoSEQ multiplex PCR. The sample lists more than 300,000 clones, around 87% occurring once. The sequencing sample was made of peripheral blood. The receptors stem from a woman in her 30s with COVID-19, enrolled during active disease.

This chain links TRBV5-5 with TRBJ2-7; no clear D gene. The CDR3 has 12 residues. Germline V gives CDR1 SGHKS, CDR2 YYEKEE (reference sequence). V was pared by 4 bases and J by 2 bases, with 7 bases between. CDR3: CASSPSPYEQYF. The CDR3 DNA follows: TGTGCCAGCAGCCCCAGTCCCTACGAGCAGTACTTC.

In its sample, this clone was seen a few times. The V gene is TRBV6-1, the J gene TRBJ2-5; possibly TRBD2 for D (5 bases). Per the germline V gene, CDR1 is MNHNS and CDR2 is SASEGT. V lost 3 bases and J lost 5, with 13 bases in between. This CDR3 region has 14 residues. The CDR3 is CASSDAPSGETQYF. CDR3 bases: TGTGCCAGCAGTGACGCCCCTTCGGGGGAGACCCAGTACTTC.

The CDR3 loop is CASSDQGAFYYGYTF. DNA for the CDR3: TGTGCCAGCAGTGATCAGGGGGCCTTCTACTATGGCTACACCTTC. V usage is TRBV5-4 and J usage is TRBJ1-2; 8 bases map to TRBD1. From germline, CDR1 is SGHNT and CDR2 YYREEE (reference sequence). This CDR3 has 15 amino acids. J was trimmed by 3 bases and V by 5 bases; bases with no gene match: 9.

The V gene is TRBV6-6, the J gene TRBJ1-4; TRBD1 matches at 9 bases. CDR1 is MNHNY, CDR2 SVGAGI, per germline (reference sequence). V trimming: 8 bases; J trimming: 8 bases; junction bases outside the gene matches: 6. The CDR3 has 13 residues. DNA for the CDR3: TGTGCCAGCCTGGGACAGGGCCTCGAAAAACTGTTTTTT. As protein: CASLGQGLEKLFF.

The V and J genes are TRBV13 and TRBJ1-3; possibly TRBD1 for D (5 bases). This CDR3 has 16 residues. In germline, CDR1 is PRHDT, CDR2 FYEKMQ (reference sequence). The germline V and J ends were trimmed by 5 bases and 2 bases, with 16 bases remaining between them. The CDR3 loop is CASSPTPGTPGNTIYF. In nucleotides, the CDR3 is TGTGCCAGCAGCCCCACTCCCGGGACTCCTGGAAACACCATATATTTT. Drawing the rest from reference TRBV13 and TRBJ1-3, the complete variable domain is AAGVIQSPRHLIKEKRETATLKCYPIPRHDTVYWYQQGPGQDPQFLISFYEKMQSDKGSIPDRFSAQQFSDYHSELNMSSLELGDSALYFCASSPTPGTPGNTIYFGEGSWLTVV.

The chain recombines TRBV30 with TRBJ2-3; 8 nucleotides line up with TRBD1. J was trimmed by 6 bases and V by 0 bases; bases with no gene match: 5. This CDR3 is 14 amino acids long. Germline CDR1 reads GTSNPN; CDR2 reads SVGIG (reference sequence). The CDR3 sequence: CAWSVGTGWDTQYF. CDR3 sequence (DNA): TGTGCCTGGAGTGTAGGGACAGGTTGGGATACGCAGTATTTT.

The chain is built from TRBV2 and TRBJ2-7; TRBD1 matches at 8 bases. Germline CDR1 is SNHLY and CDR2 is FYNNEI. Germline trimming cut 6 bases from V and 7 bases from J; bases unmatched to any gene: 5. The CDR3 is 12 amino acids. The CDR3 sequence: CASRDRAREQYF. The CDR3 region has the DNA TGTGCCAGCAGGGACAGGGCGAGGGAGCAGTACTTC.

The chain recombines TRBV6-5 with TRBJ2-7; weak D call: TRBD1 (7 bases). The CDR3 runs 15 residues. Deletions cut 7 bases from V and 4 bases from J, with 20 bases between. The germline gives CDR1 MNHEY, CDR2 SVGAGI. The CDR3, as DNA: TGTGCCAGCAATCCTAGGGCAGGGGGGCATTACGAGCAGTACTTC. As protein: CASNPRAGGHYEQYF.

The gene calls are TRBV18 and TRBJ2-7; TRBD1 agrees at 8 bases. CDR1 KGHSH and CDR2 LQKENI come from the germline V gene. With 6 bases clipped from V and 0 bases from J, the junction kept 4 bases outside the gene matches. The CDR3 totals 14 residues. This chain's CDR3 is CASSQGADSYEQYF. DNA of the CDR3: TGTGCCAGCTCTCAGGGGGCGGACTCCTACGAGCAGTACTTC.

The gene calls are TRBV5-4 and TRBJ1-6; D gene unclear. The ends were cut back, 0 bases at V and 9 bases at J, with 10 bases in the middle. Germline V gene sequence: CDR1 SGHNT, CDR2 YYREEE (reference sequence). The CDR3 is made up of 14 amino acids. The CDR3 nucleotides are TGTGCCAGCAGCTTGGATCCGGTTGGTTCACCCCTCCACTTT. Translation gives CASSLDPVGSPLHF.

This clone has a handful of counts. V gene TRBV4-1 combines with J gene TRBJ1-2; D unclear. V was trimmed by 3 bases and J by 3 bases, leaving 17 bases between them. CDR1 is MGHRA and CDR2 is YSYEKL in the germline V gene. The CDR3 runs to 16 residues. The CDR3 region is CASSQPSGGDDYGYTF. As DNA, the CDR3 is TGCGCCAGCAGCCAGCCGTCAGGCGGGGATGACTATGGCTACACCTTC.

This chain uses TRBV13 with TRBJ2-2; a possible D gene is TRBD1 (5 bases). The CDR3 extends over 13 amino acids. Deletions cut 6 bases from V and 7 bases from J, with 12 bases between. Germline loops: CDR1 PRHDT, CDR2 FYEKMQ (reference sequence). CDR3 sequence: CASSPGYGGELFF. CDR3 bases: TGTGCCAGCAGTCCAGGGTATGGCGGGGAGCTGTTTTTT.

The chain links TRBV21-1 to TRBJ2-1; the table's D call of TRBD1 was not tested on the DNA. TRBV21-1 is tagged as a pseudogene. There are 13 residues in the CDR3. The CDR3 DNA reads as TGTGCCAGCAGCAATTTGAGGGGGAATGAGCAGTTCTTC. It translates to CASSNLRGNEQFF.

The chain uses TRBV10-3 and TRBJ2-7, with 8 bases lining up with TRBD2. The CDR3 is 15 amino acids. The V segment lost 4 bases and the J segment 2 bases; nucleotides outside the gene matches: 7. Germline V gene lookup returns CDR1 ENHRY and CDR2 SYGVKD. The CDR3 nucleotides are TGTGCCATCAGTGGGGGGAGCGGGGGAACCTACGAGCAGTACTTC. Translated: CAISGGSGGTYEQYF.

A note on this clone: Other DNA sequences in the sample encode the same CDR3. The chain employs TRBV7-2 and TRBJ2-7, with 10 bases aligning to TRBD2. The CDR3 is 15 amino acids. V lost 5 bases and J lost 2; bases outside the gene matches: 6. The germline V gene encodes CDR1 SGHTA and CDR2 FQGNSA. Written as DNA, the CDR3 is TGTGCCAGCAGCCCCACCGGGACTAGCGCCTACGAGCAGTACTTC. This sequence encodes CASSPTGTSAYEQYF.

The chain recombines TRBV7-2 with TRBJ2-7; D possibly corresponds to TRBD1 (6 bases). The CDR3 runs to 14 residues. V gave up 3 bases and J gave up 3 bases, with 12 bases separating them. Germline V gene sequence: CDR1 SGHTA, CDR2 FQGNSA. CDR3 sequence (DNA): TGTGCCAGCAGCTTGTCCCAGGGGTACTACGAGCAGTACTTC. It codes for CASSLSQGYYEQYF.

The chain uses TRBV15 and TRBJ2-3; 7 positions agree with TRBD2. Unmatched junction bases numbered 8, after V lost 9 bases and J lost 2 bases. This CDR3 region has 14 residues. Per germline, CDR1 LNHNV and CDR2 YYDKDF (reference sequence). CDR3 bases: TGTGCCACTGCACCGGGACTACTCACAGATACGCAGTATTTT. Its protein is CATAPGLLTDTQYF.

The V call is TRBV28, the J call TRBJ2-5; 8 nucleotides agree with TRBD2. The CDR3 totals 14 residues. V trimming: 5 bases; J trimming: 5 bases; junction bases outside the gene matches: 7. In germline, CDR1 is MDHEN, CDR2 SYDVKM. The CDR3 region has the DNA TGTGCCAGCAGTAAAAGCGGGAGTCGGGAGACCCAGTACTTC. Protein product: CASSKSGSRETQYF.

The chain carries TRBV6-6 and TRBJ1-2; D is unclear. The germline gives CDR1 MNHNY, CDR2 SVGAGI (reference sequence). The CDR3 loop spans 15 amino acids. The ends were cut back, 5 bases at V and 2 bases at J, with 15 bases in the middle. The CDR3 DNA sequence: TGTGCCAGCAGTAGGCTGGGAGGAACAAACTATGGCTACACCTTC. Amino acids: CASSRLGGTNYGYTF.

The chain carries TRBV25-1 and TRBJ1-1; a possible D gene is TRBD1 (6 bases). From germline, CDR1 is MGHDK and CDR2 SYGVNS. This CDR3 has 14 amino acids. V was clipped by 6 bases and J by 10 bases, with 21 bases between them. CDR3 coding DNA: TGTGCCAGCAGCACCAGCGGACTGATACAGGGAGCTTTCTTT. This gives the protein CASSTSGLIQGAFF.

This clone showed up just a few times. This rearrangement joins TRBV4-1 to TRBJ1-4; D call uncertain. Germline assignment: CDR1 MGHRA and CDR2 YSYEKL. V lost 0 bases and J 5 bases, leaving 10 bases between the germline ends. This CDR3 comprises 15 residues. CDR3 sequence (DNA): TGCGCCAGCAGCCAAGAGAGGGTGAGAAATGAAAAACTGTTTTTT. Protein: CASSQERVRNEKLFF.